These 24 T cell receptor beta chains share one sample of origin, sequenced in a study of blood T cell repertoires in COVID-19. TCRdb's table, derived via immunoSEQ multiplex PCR, lists solely in-frame clones and lacks some. The sample consists of 230,000 or so clones, approximately 80% of them appearing once. Sequencing input: peripheral blood. These receptors were taken from a man aged 40-55 years who had recovered from COVID-19.

The rearrangement links TRBV10-3 to TRBJ2-7; 10 nucleotides align to TRBD2. Germline V gene sequence: CDR1 ENHRY, CDR2 SYGVKD. The CDR3 is 14 amino acids. V lost 10 bases and J lost 4; bases outside the gene matches: 10. The CDR3 region is CATRTSGDLYEQYF. CDR3 coding DNA: TGTGCCACCCGGACTAGCGGAGACCTTTACGAGCAGTACTTC.

This rearrangement joins TRBV5-1 to TRBJ2-7, with 9 bases matching TRBD1. The V gene end was trimmed by 2 bases and the J gene end by 3 bases; junction bases not matched to a gene: 6. Germline CDR1 reads SGHRS; CDR2 reads YFSETQ. The CDR3 totals 15 residues. The CDR3 DNA reads as TGCGCCAGCAGCTTTAATGGACAGGGGATCTACGAGCAGTACTTC. This encodes CASSFNGQGIYEQYF.

This clone was counted once. The CDR3 spells CASSETESYEQYF. The CDR3 nucleotides read TGCGCCAGCAGCGAGACGGAGTCCTACGAGCAGTACTTC. This chain links TRBV5-1 with TRBJ2-7; no clear D gene. CDR1 and CDR2 from the germline V gene are SGHRS and YFSETQ. V lost 4 bases to trimming and J lost 1 base, with 9 bases between them. This CDR3 region has 13 residues.

This sequence joins TRBV5-4 and TRBJ1-1, with 7 bases matching TRBD1. The CDR3 runs to 14 residues. V was clipped by 4 bases and J by 7 bases; unmatched bases: 10. Germline CDR1 and CDR2: SGHNT and YYREEE (reference sequence). Written as DNA, the CDR3 is TGTGCCAGCAGCGACCGGACAGGCATTAATGAAGCTTTCTTT. Protein: CASSDRTGINEAFF.

This clone showed up just a few times. J is TRBJ1-1 and V is TRBV9, with 8 bases identical to TRBD1. The V and J ends lost 4 bases and 5 bases, in that order; junction bases with no gene match: 10. This CDR3 region has 15 residues. CDR1 and CDR2 (germline): SGDLS, YYNGEE. CDR3 amino acids: CASSPTGEVGTEAFF. In nucleotides, the CDR3 is TGTGCCAGCAGCCCGACAGGGGAGGTAGGGACTGAAGCTTTCTTT.

V is TRBV19 and J is TRBJ1-1; D is possibly TRBD1 (6 bases). The CDR3 totals 15 residues. Germline V gene data show CDR1 as LNHDA and CDR2 as SQIVND (reference sequence). The germline V and J ends were trimmed by 2 bases and 1 base, with 11 bases remaining between them. CDR3 sequence (DNA): TGTGCCAGTAGTATAAGAGCCAGGGGGAACACTGAAGCTTTCTTT. It translates to CASSIRARGNTEAFF.

The V and J genes are TRBV5-1 and TRBJ1-3; D is unclear. The germline V and J ends were trimmed by 4 bases and 11 bases, with 28 bases remaining between them. Germline V gene sequence: CDR1 SGHRS, CDR2 YFSETQ. There are 17 residues in the CDR3. The CDR3 loop reads CASSRSTLNSLLHPIYF. The CDR3 DNA is TGCGCCAGCAGCCGTTCCACTCTGAACAGTTTACTCCATCCCATATATTTT.

The rearrangement links TRBV21-1 to TRBJ1-4; TRBD1 reflects the table's D call only, with no check against the DNA. TRBV21-1 is a pseudogene segment. This CDR3 region has 14 residues. CDR3 in amino acids: CATETEVFYGKLFF. DNA for the CDR3: TGTGCCACCGAGACAGAGGTTTTTTATGGGAAACTGTTTTTT.

This chain joins TRBV5-1 and TRBJ2-3; D not resolved. CDR1 and CDR2 from the germline V gene are SGHRS and YFSETQ. V shed 4 bases and J shed 0 bases, with 9 bases lying between them. This CDR3 contains 14 residues. Here the CDR3 reads CASSRFPSTDTQYF. CDR3 DNA sequence: TGCGCCAGCAGCCGTTTCCCCAGCACAGATACGCAGTATTTT.

The chain has TRBV6-2 or TRBV6-3 and TRBJ2-3; D is possibly TRBD2 (5 bases). The CDR3 extends over 12 amino acids. With 5 bases removed from V and 5 bases from J, the gap between germline ends came to 8 bases. CDR1 and CDR2 from the germline V gene are MNHEY and SVGEGT. CDR3 nucleotides: TGTGCCAGCAGTCCCGAGGGAGATACGCAGTATTTT. Translation: CASSPEGDTQYF.

Comments on this clone: This specimen includes other DNA sequences encoding the same CDR3. The rearrangement uses TRBV7-2 and TRBJ1-3, with D uncertain. V was shortened by 1 base and J by 4 bases, with 8 bases between the two germline ends. This CDR3 spans 14 amino acids. Germline V gene sequence: CDR1 SGHTA, CDR2 FQGNSA. CDR3 sequence: CASSLGLTGNTIYF. DNA of the CDR3: TGTGCCAGCAGCTTAGGGCTCACCGGAAACACCATATATTTT.

The chain's CDR3 is CASSSGGAGDTQYF. The CDR3 DNA reads TGTGCCAGCAGTAGCGGGGGGGCCGGAGATACGCAGTATTTT. The rearrangement joins TRBV11-3 to TRBJ2-3, with 11 bases identical to TRBD2. Unmatched junction bases numbered 4, after V lost 6 bases and J lost 5 bases. The CDR3 extends over 14 amino acids. Germline V gene data show CDR1 as SGHNT and CDR2 as YENEEA.

The chain joins TRBV9 to TRBJ2-1, with 8 bases fitting TRBD2. This CDR3 comprises 16 residues. The germline V gene has CDR1 SGDLS and CDR2 YYNGEE. Germline trimming cut 2 bases from V and 4 bases from J; bases unmatched to any gene: 8. In nucleotides, the CDR3 is TGTGCCAGCAGCGTCCATACTAGCGGTTTATACAATGAGCAGTTCTTC. This translates into CASSVHTSGLYNEQFF.

The rearrangement links TRBV6-5 to TRBJ2-7; 7 nucleotides align to TRBD1. The CDR3 sequence is 15 residues long. V lost 6 bases, J lost 5 bases, and 13 bases stayed unmatched. Germline CDR1 and CDR2: MNHEY and SVGAGI. The CDR3 bases are TGTGCCAGCAGCCCGAGGGGGCGCGGGTCCCACGAGCAGTACTTC. Its translation is CASSPRGRGSHEQYF.

Regarding this clone: Other DNA sequences in the sample encode the same CDR3. V is TRBV7-8 and J is TRBJ1-2, with TRBD1 as a possible D gene (5 bases). CDR1 is SGHVS, CDR2 FQNEAQ, per germline. Deletions cut 3 bases from V and 3 bases from J, with 8 bases between. CDR3 length: 13 amino acids. This chain's CDR3 is CASSLGRDYGYTF. Written as DNA, the CDR3 is TGTGCCAGCAGCTTGGGCAGGGACTATGGCTACACCTTC.

The chain employs TRBV18 and TRBJ1-2; 7 bases line up with TRBD1. In germline, CDR1 is KGHSH, CDR2 LQKENI. This CDR3 has 15 residues. The trim removed 1 base at V and 2 bases at J, leaving 4 bases unmatched. The CDR3, as DNA: TGTGCCAGCTCACCACAGGGCAGGGGGAACTATGGCTACACCTTC. Its translation: CASSPQGRGNYGYTF.

The gene calls are TRBV2 and TRBJ2-4, with 10 bases that match TRBD1. Trimming at V came to 6 bases and at J to 9 bases, leaving 2 bases not matched to a gene. The CDR3 contains 12 residues. CDR1 and CDR2 (germline): SNHLY, FYNNEI. The CDR3 DNA sequence: TGTGCCAGCAGGGACAGGGGGGGCATTCAGTACTTC. It translates to CASRDRGGIQYF.

The chain has TRBV6-5 and TRBJ2-1; 7 bases agree with TRBD1. J was trimmed by 7 bases and V by 4 bases; bases with no gene match: 13. CDR1 MNHEY and CDR2 SVGAGI come from the germline V gene. The CDR3 covers 16 residues. The CDR3 sequence is CASSSAQGKGVNEQFF. CDR3 bases: TGTGCCAGCAGTTCCGCACAGGGGAAAGGGGTGAATGAGCAGTTCTTC.

J is TRBJ2-2 and V is TRBV6-2 or TRBV6-3, with 7 bases fitting TRBD1. The ends lost 1 base at V and 0 bases at J; junction bases unmatched: 5. This CDR3 region has 17 residues. The germline V gene encodes CDR1 MNHEY and CDR2 SVGEGT. The CDR3 sequence is CASSYFTGVPNTGELFF. CDR3 coding DNA: TGTGCCAGCAGTTACTTCACAGGGGTCCCGAACACCGGGGAGCTGTTTTTT.

V and J are TRBV18 and TRBJ1-1, with no clear D. Germline loops: CDR1 KGHSH, CDR2 LQKENI. The CDR3 is 15 residues long. V lost 3 bases and J lost 0, with 11 bases in between. The DNA of the CDR3 is TGTGCCAGCTCACCCTCGACGGAGATGAACACTGAAGCTTTCTTT. Its protein product is CASSPSTEMNTEAFF.

In its sample, this clone was seen once. The rearrangement links TRBV15 to TRBJ2-4, with 9 positions matching TRBD1. Germline assignment: CDR1 LNHNV and CDR2 YYDKDF (reference sequence). The V gene end was trimmed by 8 bases and the J gene end by 3 bases; junction bases not matched to a gene: 5. The CDR3 loop spans 14 amino acids. The CDR3 bases are TGTGCCACCCAACAGGGGGCGGGCAAAAACATTCAGTACTTC. It codes for CATQQGAGKNIQYF.

The rearrangement uses TRBV4-1 and TRBJ1-2; 7 nucleotides align to TRBD1. The CDR3 loop spans 16 amino acids. V was pared by 4 bases and J by 2 bases, with 10 bases of the junction left unmatched. Germline V gene sequence: CDR1 MGHRA, CDR2 YSYEKL. CDR3 residues: CASSPSPDRQNYGYTF. Here the CDR3 DNA reads TGCGCCAGCAGCCCTTCCCCGGACAGGCAGAACTATGGCTACACCTTC.

Here the CDR3 reads CAWSLERPGNSPLHF. CDR3 DNA sequence: TGTGCCTGGAGCCTGGAAAGGCCGGGTAATTCACCCCTCCACTTT. V is TRBV30 and J is TRBJ1-6; no firm D call. Germline CDR1 reads GTSNPN; CDR2 reads SVGIG (reference sequence). This CDR3 has 15 residues. Trimming took off 3 bases at V and 6 bases at J, with 15 bases between the two ends.

Only one count was recorded for this clone. The gene calls are TRBV19 and TRBJ1-1; D perhaps matches TRBD1 (5 bases). The CDR3 extends over 14 amino acids. The germline CDR1 and CDR2 sequences are LNHDA and SQIVND (reference sequence). V was trimmed by 6 bases and J by 1 base, leaving 12 bases between them. Here the CDR3 reads CASRPRDRNTEAFF. The CDR3 nucleotides are TGTGCCAGTAGGCCCAGAGACAGGAACACTGAAGCTTTCTTT. Together with reference TRBV19 and TRBJ1-1, the CDR3 gives the full variable domain: DGGITQSPKYLFRKEGQNVTLSCEQNLNHDAMYWYRQDPGQGLRLIYYSQIVNDFQKGDIAEGYSVSREKKESFPLTVTSAQKNPTAFYLCASRPRDRNTEAFFGQGTRLTVV.